A selection of T cell receptor beta chains follows, all from one sample in a study of cytomegalovirus exposure and HLA in healthy donors. Libraries were prepared by immunoSEQ multiplex PCR; TCRdb keeps only in-frame clonotypes and omits some of them. Among 80,000 to 100,000 clones listed, approximately 82% were seen once. The specimen was PBMCs. All receptors derive from a female donor in good health and CMV-seropositive. The CDR3 runs from the conserved cysteine through the conserved F or W. The D gene is left open where the match is weak.

V,J,D,CDR3
TRBV28,TRBJ1-2,TRBD1,CASSLWDGTGGLGYTF
TRBV5-1,TRBJ2-5,TRBD2,CASSLGTSGSSQETQYF
TRBV5-8,TRBJ1-4,-,CASRVRNEKLFF
TRBV7-6,TRBJ2-1,-,CASSGQGGGGNEQFF
TRBV29-1,TRBJ2-7,-,CSARRGTYEQYF
TRBV30,TRBJ2-1,TRBD1,CAWSVQGAEQFF
TRBV6-6,TRBJ1-1,TRBD1,CASSYSGQTTNTEAFF
TRBV29-1,TRBJ1-1,-,CSVRQAEAFF
TRBV30,TRBJ1-1,-,CAWSGFNTEAFF
TRBV25-1,TRBJ1-1,-,CASSVGGGSEAFF
TRBV19,TRBJ1-2,-,CASSIRRNYGYTF
TRBV28,TRBJ2-1,-,CASREALVDNEQFF
TRBV4-2,TRBJ1-2,-,CASSQGTDYGYTF
TRBV19,TRBJ1-3,-,CASSISGTSRNTIYF
TRBV25-1,TRBJ2-7,-,CASSVYAGEQYF
TRBV7-2,TRBJ2-7,TRBD1,CASSLTGGDEQYF
TRBV12-5,TRBJ2-2,TRBD2,CASGLVLGLAGGRTGELFF
TRBV10-3,TRBJ1-1,-,CAISATTGLKNTEAFF
TRBV27,TRBJ1-2,TRBD1,CASSTGGGGYTF
TRBV6-5,TRBJ1-3,TRBD1,CASSYGIGQGHTIYF
TRBV7-2,TRBJ2-7,-,CASSPRKREQYF
TRBV7-2,TRBJ1-1,-,CASSPRRRDTEAFF
TRBV2,TRBJ2-7,-,CASSVGKGTYEQYF
TRBV5-1,TRBJ2-6,-,CASSLSDRSHLSSGANVLTF
TRBV18,TRBJ2-2,-,CASSLLQVELFF